A single T cell receptor (beta chain) is shown here with its context. What it binds is unknown. Trimming took 5 bases from V and 7 from J; bases not matched to a gene: 17. The CDR3 length is 18 residues. From germline, CDR1 is SGHAT and CDR2 FQNNGV. This sample is drawn from a study of T cells in Graves' hyperthyroidism and ophthalmopathy. The wider study: Peripheral blood was drawn at first diagnosis, prior to all treatment.

Uncontrolled infection, other autoimmune disease, pregnancy and lactation each barred patients from inclusion. The study based diagnoses on clinical symptoms, serum thyroxine and TRAb, thyroid ultrasound and orbital computed tomography. Researchers took RNA transcripts and amplified the TCR beta CDR3 regions from them. Using the HTBI primer set, a first-round RT-PCR was run on the TCR CDR3. A single record per CDR3 protein comes from TCRdb applying MiXCR to the multiplex PCR reads. This sample has about 200,000 distinct CDR3 sequences, with around 16% found just once. General study points: The authors' 13 V-J model separated ophthalmopathy from stable hyperthyroidism.

Sequenced sample: blood. This receptor was taken from a woman aged 45-59 years with Graves' hyperthyroidism. The genes are TRBV11-2 and TRBJ2-1; TRBD2 matches 10 bases. The CDR3 protein is CASSRKELAAGGKNEQFF. The CDR3 nucleotides read TGTGCCAGCAGCAGGAAGGAGTTGGCAGCGGGAGGGAAGAATGAGCAGTTCTTC.